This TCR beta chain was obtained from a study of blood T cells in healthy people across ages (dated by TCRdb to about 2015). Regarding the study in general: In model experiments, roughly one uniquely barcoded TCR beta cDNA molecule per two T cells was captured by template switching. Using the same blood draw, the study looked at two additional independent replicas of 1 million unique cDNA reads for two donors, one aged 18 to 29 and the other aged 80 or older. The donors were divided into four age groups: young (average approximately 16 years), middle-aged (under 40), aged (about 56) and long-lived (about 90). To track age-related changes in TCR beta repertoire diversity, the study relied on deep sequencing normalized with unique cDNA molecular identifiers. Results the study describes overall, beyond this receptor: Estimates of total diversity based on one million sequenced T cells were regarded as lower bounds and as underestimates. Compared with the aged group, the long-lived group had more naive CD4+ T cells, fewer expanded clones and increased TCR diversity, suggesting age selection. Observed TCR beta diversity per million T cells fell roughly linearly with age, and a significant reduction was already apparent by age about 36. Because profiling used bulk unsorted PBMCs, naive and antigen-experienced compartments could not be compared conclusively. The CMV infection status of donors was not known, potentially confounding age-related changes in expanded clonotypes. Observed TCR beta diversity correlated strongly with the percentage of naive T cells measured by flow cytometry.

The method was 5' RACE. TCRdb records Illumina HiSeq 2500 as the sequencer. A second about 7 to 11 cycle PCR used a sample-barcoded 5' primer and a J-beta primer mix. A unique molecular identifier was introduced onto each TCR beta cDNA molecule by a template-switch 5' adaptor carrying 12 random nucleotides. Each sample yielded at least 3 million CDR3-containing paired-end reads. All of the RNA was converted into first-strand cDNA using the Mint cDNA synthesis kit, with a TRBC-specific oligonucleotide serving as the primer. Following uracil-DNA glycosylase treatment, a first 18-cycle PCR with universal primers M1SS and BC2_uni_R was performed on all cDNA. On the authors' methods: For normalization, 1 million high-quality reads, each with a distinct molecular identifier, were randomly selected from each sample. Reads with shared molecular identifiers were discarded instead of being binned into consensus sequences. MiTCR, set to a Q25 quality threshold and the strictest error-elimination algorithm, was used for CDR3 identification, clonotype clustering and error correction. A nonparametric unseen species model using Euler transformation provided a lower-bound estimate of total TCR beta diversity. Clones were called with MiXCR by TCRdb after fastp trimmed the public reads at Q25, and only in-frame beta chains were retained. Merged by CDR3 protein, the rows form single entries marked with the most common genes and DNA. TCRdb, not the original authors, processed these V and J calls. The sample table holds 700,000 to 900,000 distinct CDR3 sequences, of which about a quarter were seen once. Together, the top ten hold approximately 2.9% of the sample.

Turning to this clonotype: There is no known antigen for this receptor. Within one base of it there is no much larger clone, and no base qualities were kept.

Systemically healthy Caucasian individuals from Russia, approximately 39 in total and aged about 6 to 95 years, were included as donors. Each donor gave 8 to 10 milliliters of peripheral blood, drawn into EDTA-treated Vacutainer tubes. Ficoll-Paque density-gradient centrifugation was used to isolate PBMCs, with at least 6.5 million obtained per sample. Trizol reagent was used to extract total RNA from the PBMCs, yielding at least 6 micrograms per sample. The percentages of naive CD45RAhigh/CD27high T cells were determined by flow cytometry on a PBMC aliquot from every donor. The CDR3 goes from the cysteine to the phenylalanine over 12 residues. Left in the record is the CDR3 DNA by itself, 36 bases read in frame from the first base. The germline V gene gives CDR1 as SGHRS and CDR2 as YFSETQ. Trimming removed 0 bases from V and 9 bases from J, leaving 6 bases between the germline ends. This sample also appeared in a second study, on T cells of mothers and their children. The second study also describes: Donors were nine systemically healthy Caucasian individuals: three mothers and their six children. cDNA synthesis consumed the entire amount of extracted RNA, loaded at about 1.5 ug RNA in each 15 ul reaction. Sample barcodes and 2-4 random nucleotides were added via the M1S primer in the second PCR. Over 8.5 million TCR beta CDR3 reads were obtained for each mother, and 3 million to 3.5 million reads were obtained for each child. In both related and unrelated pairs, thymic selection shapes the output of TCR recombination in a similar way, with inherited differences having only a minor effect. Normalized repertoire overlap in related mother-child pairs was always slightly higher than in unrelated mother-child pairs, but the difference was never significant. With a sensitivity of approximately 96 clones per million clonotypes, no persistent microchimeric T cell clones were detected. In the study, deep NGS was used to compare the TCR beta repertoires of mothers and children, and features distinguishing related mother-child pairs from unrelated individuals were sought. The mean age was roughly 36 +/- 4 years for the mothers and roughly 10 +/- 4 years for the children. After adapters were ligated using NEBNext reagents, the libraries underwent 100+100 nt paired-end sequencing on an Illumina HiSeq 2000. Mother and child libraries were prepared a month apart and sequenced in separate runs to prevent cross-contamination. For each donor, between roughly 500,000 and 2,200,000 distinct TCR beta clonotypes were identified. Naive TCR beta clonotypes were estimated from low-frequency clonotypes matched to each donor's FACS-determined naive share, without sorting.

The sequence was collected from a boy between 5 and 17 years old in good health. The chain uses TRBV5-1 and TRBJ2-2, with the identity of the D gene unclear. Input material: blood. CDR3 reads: CASSLGARELFF. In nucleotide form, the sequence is TGCGCCAGCAGCTTGGGGGCCAGGGAGCTGTTTTTT. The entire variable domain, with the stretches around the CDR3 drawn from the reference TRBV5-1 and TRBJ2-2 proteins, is KAGVTQTPRYLIKTRGQQVTLSCSPISGHRSVSWYQQTPGQGLQFLFEYFSETQRNKGNFPGRFSGRQFSNSRSEMNVSTLELGDSALYLCASSLGARELFFGEGSRLTVL.